Following are 27 T cell receptor beta chains from one sample sequenced in a study of post-analysis software for immune sequencing data. Study-wide results and caveats: Roughly five TRBV segments, including TRBV5-6, TRBV5-1 and TRBV20-1, were more frequent in patients than controls.

These receptors' antigens are unknown. The authors incorporated unique molecular identifiers into the TCR beta cDNA libraries. One entry per CDR3 protein, called by TCRdb with MiXCR from the PCR reads. The repertoire has 600,000 to 750,000 distinct CDR3 sequences, approximately 60% of them found once; the top ten carry approximately 10%. Sequencing was performed on blood. The receptors shown here come from a girl aged 2 to 9 with multiple sclerosis.

The rearrangement joins TRBV11-2 to TRBJ2-1, with D possibly being TRBD1 (6 bases). CDR1 is SGHAT, CDR2 FQNNGV, per germline. V lost 8 bases and J lost 4, with 12 bases in between. The CDR3 has 13 residues. Here the CDR3 reads CASGRTVYNEQFF. CDR3 nucleotides: TGTGCCAGCGGCCGGACAGTTTACAATGAGCAGTTCTTC.

This clonotype appeared a single time. The chain combines TRBV10-3 with TRBJ2-1, with D tentatively TRBD1 or TRBD2 (5 bases each). The CDR3 runs to 14 residues. V gave up 2 bases and J gave up 7 bases, with 12 bases separating them. Germline CDR1 is ENHRY and CDR2 is SYGVKD. The CDR3 sequence: CAISEEGEGNEQFF. The CDR3 nucleotides are TGTGCCATCAGTGAGGAGGGAGAGGGGAATGAGCAGTTCTTC.

The chain couples TRBV5-1 to TRBJ1-1; D possibly corresponds to TRBD1 (5 bases). V lost 4 bases and J 4 bases, leaving 14 bases between the germline ends. CDR1 and CDR2 (germline): SGHRS, YFSETQ. The CDR3 has 14 residues. The CDR3 here is CASSTSGLGTEAFF. For the CDR3, the DNA is TGCGCCAGCAGCACTTCAGGGTTAGGCACTGAAGCTTTCTTT.

This sequence joins TRBV20-1 and TRBJ2-5, with 11 bases lining up with TRBD2. The CDR3 extends over 15 amino acids. V lost 2 bases to trimming and J lost 4 bases; unmatched junction nucleotides: 6. Germline lookup yields CDR1 DFQATT and CDR2 SNEGSKA (reference sequence). The CDR3 reads CSARQTSGTGETQYF. The CDR3 DNA reads TGCAGTGCTAGACAGACTAGCGGGACGGGAGAGACCCAGTACTTC.

This clonotype has more than one count but fewer than ten. The chain has TRBV3-1 and TRBJ2-7; perhaps TRBD2 as D (7 bases). Deletions cut 5 bases from V and 1 base from J, with 24 bases between. CDR1 is LGHDT, CDR2 YNNKEL, per germline (reference sequence). The CDR3 is 18 residues long. CDR3 protein: CASSTKGGRGEGSYEQYF. The CDR3 region has the DNA TGTGCCAGCAGCACAAAAGGGGGAAGAGGGGAGGGATCCTACGAGCAGTACTTC.

This clonotype has just one count. V gene TRBV3-1 combines with J gene TRBJ2-1, with 11 bases that match TRBD1. V was pared by 6 bases and J by 13 bases, with 8 bases of the junction left unmatched. CDR1 is LGHDT, CDR2 YNNKEL, per germline (reference sequence). CDR3 length: 13 residues. CDR3 nucleotide sequence: TGTGCCAGCAGATTAGGGACAGGGGGACATCAGTTCTTC. As protein: CASRLGTGGHQFF.

Here the CDR3 DNA reads TGCAGTGCTAGACACGGGGCTGGTAATAGCAATCAGCCCCAGCATTTT. Its translation: CSARHGAGNSNQPQHF. The chain combines TRBV20-1 with TRBJ1-5; a weak D match, TRBD1 (5 bases). Germline V lookup: CDR1 DFQATT, CDR2 SNEGSKA (reference sequence). V lost 2 bases and J 0 bases, leaving 14 bases between the germline ends. This CDR3 region has 16 residues.

This clonotype was observed a few times. CDR3 sequence (DNA): TGTGCCATCAGTGGGACCCCTGTAAACATTCAGTACTTC. It encodes CAISGTPVNIQYF. The gene calls are TRBV10-3 and TRBJ2-4, with unresolved D. CDR3 length: 13 residues. Germline-derived CDR1 and CDR2 are ENHRY and SYGVKD. V gave up 4 bases and J gave up 6 bases, with 10 bases separating them.

The V call is TRBV6-1, the J call TRBJ1-5, with D tentatively TRBD1 (5 bases). Per the germline V gene, CDR1 is MNHNS and CDR2 is SASEGT. V shed 6 bases and J shed 0 bases, with 12 bases lying between them. The CDR3 is made up of 15 amino acids. In DNA, the CDR3 is TGTGCCAGCAGGCTCGAGGGGATTAGCAATCAGCCCCAGCATTTT. This codes for CASRLEGISNQPQHF.

The chain is built from TRBV6-5 and TRBJ1-2, with 9 bases aligning to TRBD1. V trimming: 7 bases; J trimming: 1 base; junction bases outside the gene matches: 7. Per the germline V gene, CDR1 is MNHEY and CDR2 is SVGAGI. The CDR3 totals 15 residues. The CDR3 here is CASNDRTGDNYGYTF. The CDR3 DNA reads as TGTGCCAGCAACGACCGGACAGGGGATAACTATGGCTACACCTTC.

This clonotype was detected only a few times. This chain uses TRBV9 with TRBJ2-5, with D possibly matching TRBD2 (6 bases). Germline V CDR1 and CDR2: SGDLS, YYNGEE. The V end lost 0 bases, the J end lost 3 bases, and 9 bases lay between the germline ends. This CDR3 has 14 amino acids. CDR3 protein: CASSVDTGEETQYF. The DNA for the CDR3 is TGTGCCAGCAGCGTAGATACGGGAGAAGAGACCCAGTACTTC.

The rearrangement joins TRBV20-1 to TRBJ2-7; D might be TRBD2 (5 bases). Trimming pared 1 base from V and 7 bases from J, leaving 8 bases between. The CDR3 sequence is 11 residues long. Germline V gives CDR1 DFQATT, CDR2 SNEGSKA (reference sequence). The CDR3 is CSARVGEEQYF. In DNA, the CDR3 is TGCAGTGCTAGAGTGGGAGAAGAGCAGTACTTC.

V gene TRBV7-9 combines with J gene TRBJ1-2, with D possibly TRBD1 on 5 matching bases. CDR1 is SEHNR, CDR2 FQNEAQ, per germline (reference sequence). The germline V and J ends were trimmed by 0 bases and 6 bases, with 8 bases remaining between them. The CDR3 sequence is 13 residues long. The CDR3, as DNA: TGTGCCAGCAGCTTAGCGGGGGACGATGGCTACACCTTC. Translating gives CASSLAGDDGYTF.

This clonotype has only a few counts. The chain uses TRBV20-1 and TRBJ2-5; 10 bases map to TRBD2. Germline-derived CDR1 and CDR2 are DFQATT and SNEGSKA (reference sequence). J gave up 5 bases and V 5 bases, and 5 bases lay outside the gene matches. The CDR3 totals 13 residues. DNA for the CDR3: TGCAGTGCTCTAGCGGGAGTGGGGGAGACCCAGTACTTC. Translated: CSALAGVGETQYF.

DNA for the CDR3: TGTGCCAGCAGCTCCCTGCCCGGGCATGAGCAGTTCTTC. Translating it yields CASSSLPGHEQFF. The genes are TRBV7-2 and TRBJ2-1; no reliable D call. The V gene's germline CDR1 is SGHTA and CDR2 FQGNSA. The CDR3 is made up of 13 amino acids. The V end lost 4 bases, the J end lost 8 bases, and 12 bases lay between the germline ends.

The V call is TRBV7-2, the J call TRBJ2-3, with 11 nucleotides matching TRBD2. The germline CDR1 and CDR2 sequences are SGHTA and FQGNSA. The CDR3 runs to 16 residues. J gave up 2 bases and V 4 bases, and 5 bases lay outside the gene matches. The CDR3 DNA sequence: TGTGCCAGCAGCTATGGGACTAGCGGAACCACAGATACGCAGTATTTT. This translates into CASSYGTSGTTDTQYF.

J is TRBJ2-7 and V is TRBV12-3 or TRBV12-4; 10 bases match TRBD2. The CDR3 has 14 residues. V lost 6 bases and J lost 5; bases outside the gene matches: 7. CDR3 sequence: CASRLGLATDEQYF. In DNA form, the CDR3 reads TGTGCCAGCAGACTGGGACTAGCGACTGACGAGCAGTACTTC.

This clonotype was recorded a few times. The CDR3 sequence: CASSSLKGATNEKLFF. CDR3 bases: TGTGCCAGCAGCAGCCTGAAGGGGGCAACTAATGAAAAACTGTTTTTT. The gene calls are TRBV5-5 and TRBJ1-4; TRBD1 is a possible D gene (6 bases). Germline CDR1 reads SGHKS; CDR2 reads YYEKEE (reference sequence). The CDR3 covers 16 residues. V gave up 4 bases and J gave up 0 bases, with 13 bases separating them.

CDR3 protein: CASSLGTGPANYGYTF. CDR3 DNA sequence: TGTGCCAGCAGCTTAGGGACAGGGCCAGCTAACTATGGCTACACCTTC. The chain is built from TRBV7-2 and TRBJ1-2, with 8 bases aligning to TRBD1. The V gene's germline CDR1 is SGHTA and CDR2 FQGNSA. The V and J ends lost 1 base and 0 bases, in that order; junction bases with no gene match: 4. The CDR3 loop spans 16 amino acids.

The V and J genes are TRBV20-1 and TRBJ1-6, with 8 bases matching TRBD1. V was pared by 6 bases and J by 5 bases, with 6 bases of the junction left unmatched. Germline values: CDR1 DFQATT, CDR2 SNEGSKA (reference sequence). The CDR3 spans 14 residues. The CDR3 loop reads CSAQNRGNNSPLHF. CDR3 sequence (DNA): TGCAGTGCCCAGAACAGGGGGAATAATTCACCCCTCCACTTT.

The V and J genes are TRBV4-1 and TRBJ2-1, with TRBD1 identical over 9 bases. Trimming took 0 bases from V and 3 from J; bases not matched to a gene: 6. CDR3 length: 17 amino acids. The germline V gene encodes CDR1 MGHRA and CDR2 YSYEKL. The CDR3: CASSQDRGQGIYNEQFF. In nucleotides, the CDR3 is TGCGCCAGCAGCCAAGATAGGGGACAGGGAATCTACAATGAGCAGTTCTTC.

This chain links TRBV6-5 with TRBJ1-1; the D is unclear. V was shortened by 2 bases and J by 2 bases, with 9 bases between the two germline ends. The CDR3 consists of 14 residues. The germline V gene has CDR1 MNHEY and CDR2 SVGAGI. CDR3 residues: CASSYAQRNTEAFF. Written as DNA, the CDR3 is TGTGCCAGCAGTTACGCGCAGCGAAACACTGAAGCTTTCTTT.

In its sample, this clonotype was seen a few times. The chain joins TRBV28 to TRBJ2-5; D gene unclear. CDR3 length equals 13 residues. The germline V gene has CDR1 MDHEN and CDR2 SYDVKM. Trimming pared 6 bases from V and 3 bases from J, leaving 11 bases between. The CDR3 is CASSLVAEETQYF. CDR3 bases: TGTGCCAGCAGCCTCGTGGCAGAAGAGACCCAGTACTTC.

As DNA, the CDR3 is TGTGCCACCAGCAGAGGGGGAGGGACAGATACGCAGTATTTT. Translated, it gives CATSRGGGTDTQYF. The genes are TRBV15 and TRBJ2-3, with TRBD2 matching 7 bases. This CDR3 has 14 amino acids. The junction had 1 base not matched to a gene; V was cut back by 1 base and J by 3 bases. Germline loops: CDR1 LNHNV, CDR2 YYDKDF (reference sequence).

Points on this clonotype: One junction end does not reproduce the germline sequence, and a read error may be involved. V is TRBV2 and J is TRBJ2-7; D gene unclear. The germline V gene encodes CDR1 SNHLY and CDR2 FYNNEI. The length of the CDR3 is 11 residues. The CDR3 DNA reads TGTGCCACCAGTCCCGACTACGAGCAGTACTTC. It translates to CATSPDYEQYF.

This chain joins TRBV10-3 and TRBJ2-3, with 11 bases matching TRBD2. CDR3 length equals 17 residues. V shed 0 bases, J shed 2 bases, and the junction held 4 bases outside the gene matches. Germline CDR1 and CDR2: ENHRY and SYGVKD. CDR3 sequence: CAISESLAGGSTDTQYF. In DNA form, the CDR3 reads TGTGCCATCAGTGAGTCGCTAGCGGGGGGCTCCACAGATACGCAGTATTTT.

This clonotype was counted between two and nine times. The chain has TRBV7-9 and TRBJ1-2; no clear D. With 3 bases removed from V and 0 bases from J, the gap between germline ends came to 5 bases. The CDR3 totals 13 residues. Germline-derived CDR1 and CDR2 are SEHNR and FQNEAQ (reference sequence). CDR3 DNA: TGTGCCAGCAGCTTCTATTCTAACTATGGCTACACCTTC. It is translated as CASSFYSNYGYTF.